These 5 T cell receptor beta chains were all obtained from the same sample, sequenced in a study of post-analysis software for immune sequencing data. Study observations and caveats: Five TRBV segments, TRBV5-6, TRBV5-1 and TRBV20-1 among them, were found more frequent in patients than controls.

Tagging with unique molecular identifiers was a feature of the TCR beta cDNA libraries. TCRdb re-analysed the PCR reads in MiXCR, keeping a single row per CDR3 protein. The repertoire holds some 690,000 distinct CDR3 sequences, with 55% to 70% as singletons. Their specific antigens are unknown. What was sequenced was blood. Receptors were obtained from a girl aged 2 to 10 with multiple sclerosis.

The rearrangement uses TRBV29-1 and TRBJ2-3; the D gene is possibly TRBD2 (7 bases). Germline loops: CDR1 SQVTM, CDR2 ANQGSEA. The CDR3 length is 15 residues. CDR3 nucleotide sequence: TGCGGCGCCAACCTGGTGGGGGGGCTCACAGATACGCAGTATTTT. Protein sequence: CGANLVGGLTDTQYF.

CDR3 bases: TGTGCCAGCCTCGAGCGGGGGACCGCCTACAATGAGCAGTTCTTC. This codes for CASLERGTAYNEQFF. The chain uses TRBV6-6 and TRBJ2-1; TRBD2 matches at 8 bases. J gave up 2 bases and V 8 bases, and 8 bases lay outside the gene matches. The CDR3 length is 15 residues. Germline CDR1 MNHNY, CDR2 SVGAGI (reference sequence).

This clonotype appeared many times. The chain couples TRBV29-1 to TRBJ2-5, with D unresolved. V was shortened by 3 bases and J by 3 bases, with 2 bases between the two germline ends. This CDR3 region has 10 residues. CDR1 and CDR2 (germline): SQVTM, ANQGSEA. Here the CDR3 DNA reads TGCAGCGTTGAGGAAGAGACCCAGTACTTC. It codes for CSVEEETQYF.

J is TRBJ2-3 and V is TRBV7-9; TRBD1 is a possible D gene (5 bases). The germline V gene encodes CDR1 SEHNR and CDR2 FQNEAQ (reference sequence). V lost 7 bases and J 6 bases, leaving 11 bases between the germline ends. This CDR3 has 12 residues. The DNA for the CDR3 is TGTGCCAGCATCCAAGGGGCCGATACGCAGTATTTT. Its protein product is CASIQGADTQYF.

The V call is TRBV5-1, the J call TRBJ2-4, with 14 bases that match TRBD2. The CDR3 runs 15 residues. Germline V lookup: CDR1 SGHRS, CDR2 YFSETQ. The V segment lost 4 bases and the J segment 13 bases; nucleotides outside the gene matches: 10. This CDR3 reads CASSRGLAGVDGQYF. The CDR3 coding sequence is TGCGCCAGCAGCCGGGGACTAGCGGGAGTGGATGGGCAGTACTTC.